Listed below are T cell receptor beta chains from one sample, sequenced in a study of early T cells in non-severe SARS-CoV-2 infection. MiXCR, run by TCRdb on the 5' RACE reads, gives a single entry per CDR3 protein. Of 95,000 to 110,000 distinct CDR3 sequences listed, around 10% were seen once; the top ten hold under 9%. The sequencing sample was made of whole blood. The receptors originated from an adult who was a healthcare worker with PCR-confirmed SARS-CoV-2 infection or an uninfected control (not recorded which). Each CDR3 is given with its conserved first and last residue. D genes are given only for firm matches. Part of the rows lack a size; the others show once, few, many or a class for expanded clones.

D gene: TRBD1; clone size: many; V gene: TRBV12-5; J gene: TRBJ2-2; CDR3 DNA: TGTGCTAGTGGACCCGGGACAGGACTCACCGGGGAGCTGTTTTTT; CDR3 protein: CASGPGTGLTGELFF
D gene: NA; clone size: few; V gene: TRBV18; J gene: TRBJ2-7; CDR3 DNA: TGTGCCAGCTCACCTGCCAGCCACCCCTACGAGCAGTACTTC; CDR3 protein: CASSPASHPYEQYF
D gene: TRBD2; clone size: NA; V gene: TRBV4-1; J gene: TRBJ2-5; CDR3 DNA: TGCGCCAGCACCCAACTCTTAGCGGGAGGGCGGAAGACCCAGTACTTC; CDR3 protein: CASTQLLAGGRKTQYF
D gene: TRBD1; clone size: few; V gene: TRBV7-8; J gene: TRBJ1-6; CDR3 DNA: TGTGCCAGCAGCTACTCCGGGACAGGGATTTCACCCCTCCACTTT; CDR3 protein: CASSYSGTGISPLHF
D gene: NA; clone size: many; V gene: TRBV29-1; J gene: TRBJ2-2; CDR3 DNA: TGCAGCGTAACCTCCGAGGTCCCGAACACCGGGGAGCTGTTTTTT; CDR3 protein: CSVTSEVPNTGELFF
D gene: NA; clone size: NA; V gene: TRBV12-3/TRBV12-4; J gene: TRBJ2-3; CDR3 DNA: TGTGCCAGCAGTTTCGGGCAGAGCACAGATACGCAGTATTTT; CDR3 protein: CASSFGQSTDTQYF
D gene: NA; clone size: many; V gene: TRBV5-6; J gene: TRBJ2-1; CDR3 DNA: TGTGCCAGCAGCTTGGAGGGCAGGACCCACAATGAGCAGTTCTTC; CDR3 protein: CASSLEGRTHNEQFF
D gene: TRBD2; clone size: many; V gene: TRBV5-5; J gene: TRBJ2-3; CDR3 DNA: TGTGCCAGCAGCACGACTAGCGGCTCCCCAGATACGCAGTATTTT; CDR3 protein: CASSTTSGSPDTQYF
D gene: NA; clone size: few; V gene: TRBV12-3/TRBV12-4; J gene: TRBJ2-7; CDR3 DNA: TGTGCCAGCAGTAACAGGGTCGAGCAGTACTTC; CDR3 protein: CASSNRVEQYF
D gene: NA; clone size: NA; V gene: TRBV5-1; J gene: TRBJ2-5; CDR3 DNA: TGCGCCAGCAGCCCGCTGGGACAACAAGAGACCCAGTACTTC; CDR3 protein: CASSPLGQQETQYF
D gene: NA; clone size: few; V gene: TRBV28; J gene: TRBJ2-7; CDR3 DNA: TGTGCCAGCAGGGTGGGTCTCGAGCAGTACTTC; CDR3 protein: CASRVGLEQYF
D gene: NA; clone size: NA; V gene: TRBV7-2; J gene: TRBJ1-5; CDR3 DNA: TGTGCCAGCAGCTTAGGTCAGGGACGGATAAATCAGCCCCAGCATTTT; CDR3 protein: CASSLGQGRINQPQHF
D gene: NA; clone size: NA; V gene: TRBV19; J gene: TRBJ2-3; CDR3 DNA: TGTGCCAGTAGTCCACAGGGTACAGATACGCAGTATTTT; CDR3 protein: CASSPQGTDTQYF
D gene: TRBD1; clone size: many; V gene: TRBV20-1; J gene: TRBJ1-2; CDR3 DNA: TGCAGTGCTAGTCGGGGCCTTGGACAGGCCAGCTTGAAGGAGGGCTACACCTTC; CDR3 protein: CSASRGLGQASLKEGYTF
D gene: NA; clone size: NA; V gene: TRBV7-9; J gene: TRBJ2-1; CDR3 DNA: TGTGCCAGCAGCCTTCTTAGAGGGGATGAGCAGTTCTTC; CDR3 protein: CASSLLRGDEQFF
D gene: NA; clone size: many; V gene: TRBV12-3/TRBV12-4; J gene: TRBJ1-1; CDR3 DNA: TGTGCCAGCAGTTTCGGGATGAACACTGAAGCTTTCTTT; CDR3 protein: CASSFGMNTEAFF
D gene: TRBD2; clone size: NA; V gene: TRBV7-2; J gene: TRBJ2-7; CDR3 DNA: TGTGCCAGCAGCTTAACTAGCGGGATCGAGCAGTACTTC; CDR3 protein: CASSLTSGIEQYF
D gene: NA; clone size: NA; V gene: TRBV7-2; J gene: TRBJ1-6; CDR3 DNA: TGTGCCAGCAGCTTAACCCCTATTGGCACGGCAGGCAATTCACCCCTCCACTTT; CDR3 protein: CASSLTPIGTAGNSPLHF
D gene: NA; clone size: NA; V gene: TRBV12-3/TRBV12-4; J gene: TRBJ2-1; CDR3 DNA: TGTGCCAGCAGCCCCGAAGGCTTTGGGGACTACAATGAGCAGTTCTTC; CDR3 protein: CASSPEGFGDYNEQFF
D gene: TRBD2; clone size: few; V gene: TRBV7-9; J gene: TRBJ2-3; CDR3 DNA: TGTGCCAGCAGCCAAGGGAGAGGACTAGCGGGAGCGCGAGATACGCAGTATTTT; CDR3 protein: CASSQGRGLAGARDTQYF
D gene: NA; clone size: NA; V gene: TRBV12-3/TRBV12-4; J gene: TRBJ1-2; CDR3 DNA: TGTGCCAGCAGTTTCGGGACGGAGGATGGCTACACCTTC; CDR3 protein: CASSFGTEDGYTF
D gene: TRBD2; clone size: few; V gene: TRBV12-3/TRBV12-4; J gene: TRBJ2-2; CDR3 DNA: TGTGCCAGCAGGTCGACTAGCGGGCCCGGGGAGCGGTTTTTT; CDR3 protein: CASRSTSGPGERFF
D gene: NA; clone size: many; V gene: TRBV3-1; J gene: TRBJ2-7; CDR3 DNA: TGTGCCAGCAGCCTGGGGGATTACTACGAGCAGTACTTC; CDR3 protein: CASSLGDYYEQYF
D gene: TRBD2; clone size: many; V gene: TRBV5-1; J gene: TRBJ2-1; CDR3 DNA: TGCGCCAGCAGCTCGGGGACTAGTGCCTACAATGAGCAGTTCTTC; CDR3 protein: CASSSGTSAYNEQFF
D gene: NA; clone size: many; V gene: TRBV7-9; J gene: TRBJ2-5; CDR3 DNA: TGTGCCAGCAGCTTACCCCCCAGGGTAGAGACCCAGTACTTC; CDR3 protein: CASSLPPRVETQYF
D gene: NA; clone size: few; V gene: TRBV28; J gene: TRBJ2-6; CDR3 DNA: TGTGCCAGCAATACAGAACTAAGCCCCTCTGGGGCCAACGTCCTGACTTTC; CDR3 protein: CASNTELSPSGANVLTF
D gene: NA; clone size: NA; V gene: TRBV28; J gene: TRBJ2-7; CDR3 DNA: TGTGCCAGCAGTCCGGTGACATGGGGCTACGAGCAGTACTTC; CDR3 protein: CASSPVTWGYEQYF
D gene: NA; clone size: few; V gene: TRBV6-1; J gene: TRBJ2-7; CDR3 DNA: TGTGCCAGCAATCTGGGACTGGGCTACGAGCAGTACTTC; CDR3 protein: CASNLGLGYEQYF
D gene: TRBD2; clone size: NA; V gene: TRBV11-2; J gene: TRBJ2-7; CDR3 DNA: TGTGCCAGCACTAAGCGGGAGATGCTATACGAGCAGTACTTC; CDR3 protein: CASTKREMLYEQYF